These 21 T cell receptor beta chains came from one sample sequenced in a study of shared clonotypes between healthy human individuals. Assay: immunoSEQ multiplex PCR; the TCRdb copy retains only in-frame clones and omits some. The sample has around 2,000,000 clones; about 95% are singletons. Naive CD8 cells were CD45RO-negative, positively selected for CCR7, excluding terminally differentiated effector memory CD45RA+ cells. Sequenced sample: naive CD8+ T cells sorted from blood. These receptors all stem from a man aged 18 to 30 in good health.

The chain is built from TRBV4-1 and TRBJ2-3, with a possible D match to TRBD2 (6 bases). V lost 7 bases and J 1 base, leaving 18 bases between the germline ends. Germline V gene lookup returns CDR1 MGHRA and CDR2 YSYEKL. This CDR3 has 16 amino acids. The CDR3 DNA is TGCGCCAGCACCCCCCGGTCGGGAGATCGCACAGATACGCAGTATTTT. It is translated as CASTPRSGDRTDTQYF.

This clone came up once. This chain links TRBV30 with TRBJ2-5; D not resolved. The V end was cut by 3 bases, the J end by 9 bases, with 23 bases between. CDR1 is GTSNPN and CDR2 is SVGIG in the germline V gene (reference sequence). CDR3 length equals 15 residues. CDR3: CAWSGLMDGPTAQYF. In DNA form, the CDR3 reads TGTGCCTGGAGCGGGTTGATGGACGGCCCCACGGCCCAGTACTTC.

The rearrangement uses TRBV4-3 and TRBJ1-3, with D perhaps TRBD1 (5 bases). Germline assignment: CDR1 LGHNA and CDR2 YSLEER. Between the trimmed V and J ends, which lost 0 bases and 0 bases, there was a span of 18 bases. There are 19 residues in the CDR3. CDR3: CASSQDVGAEESSGNTIYF. The DNA of the CDR3 is TGCGCCAGCAGCCAAGATGTCGGGGCCGAAGAGAGCTCTGGAAACACCATATATTTT.

J is TRBJ2-2 and V is TRBV6-5, with 9 positions matching TRBD1. This CDR3 region has 14 residues. Germline loops: CDR1 MNHEY, CDR2 SVGAGI. J lost 7 bases, V lost 8 bases, and 8 bases had no gene match. In nucleotides, the CDR3 is TGTGCCAGCCTGGCTACAGGGGGCGGCGGGGAGCTGTTTTTT. This encodes CASLATGGGGELFF.

The chain has TRBV5-4 and TRBJ1-1; D gene uncertain. Germline V gene data show CDR1 as SGHNT and CDR2 as YYREEE (reference sequence). Between the trimmed V and J ends, which lost 2 bases and 1 base, there was a span of 6 bases. This CDR3 contains 13 residues. The chain's CDR3 is CASSFDGNTEAFF. The CDR3 DNA sequence: TGTGCCAGCAGCTTTGACGGGAACACTGAAGCTTTCTTT.

V and J are TRBV27 and TRBJ2-1; D is possibly TRBD1 or TRBD2 (5 bases each). The CDR3 has 13 residues. The V gene lost 6 bases and the J gene lost 10 bases, with 16 bases spanning the gap. Per germline, CDR1 MNHEY and CDR2 SMNVEV (reference sequence). The CDR3 loop is CASSRDPLREQFF. CDR3 DNA sequence: TGTGCCAGCAGCCGGGACCCGCTTCGGGAGCAGTTCTTC.

This sequence joins TRBV10-1 and TRBJ2-2; unclear D gene. CDR3 length equals 15 residues. The germline gives CDR1 WNHNN, CDR2 SYGVQD (reference sequence). V was pared by 6 bases and J by 1 base, with 12 bases between. The CDR3 loop is CASSSTSENTGELFF. In DNA, the CDR3 is TGCGCCAGCAGCAGTACTTCCGAGAACACCGGGGAGCTGTTTTTT.

The V call is TRBV10-2, the J call TRBJ2-3; the D gene is possibly TRBD2 (6 bases). Germline CDR1 reads WSHSY; CDR2 reads SAAADI. The CDR3 runs to 16 residues. With 4 bases removed from V and 4 bases from J, the gap between germline ends came to 18 bases. CDR3 sequence reads: CASSGSAGLGADTQYF. As DNA, the CDR3 is TGCGCCAGCAGTGGCTCAGCGGGCCTTGGGGCAGATACGCAGTATTTT.

The V call is TRBV5-4, the J call TRBJ2-7; no clear D gene. This CDR3 has 15 amino acids. V was trimmed by 2 bases and J by 0 bases, leaving 12 bases between them. The germline V gene encodes CDR1 SGHNT and CDR2 YYREEE (reference sequence). CDR3: CASSFESTASYEQYF. Written as DNA, the CDR3 is TGTGCCAGCAGCTTTGAATCTACGGCCTCCTACGAGCAGTACTTC. The whole variable domain, remainder taken from reference TRBV5-4 and TRBJ2-7, is ETGVTQSPTHLIKTRGQQVTLRCSSQSGHNTVSWYQQALGQGPQFIFQYYREEENGRGNFPPRFSGLQFPNYSSELNVNALELDDSALYLCASSFESTASYEQYFGPGTRLTVT.

The CDR3 DNA follows: TGTGCCAGCAGTTTGGACAGGGGGGCTGGAAACACCATATATTTT. Protein product: CASSLDRGAGNTIYF. The chain has TRBV27 and TRBJ1-3, with 10 bases fitting TRBD1. The J segment lost 2 bases and the V segment lost 3 bases, leaving 1 base of the junction unmatched. Per the germline V gene, CDR1 is MNHEY and CDR2 is SMNVEV (reference sequence). The CDR3 loop spans 15 amino acids.

The chain is built from TRBV5-8 and TRBJ2-3; a weak D match, TRBD2 (5 bases). Looked up from germline, CDR1 is SGHTS and CDR2 is YDEGEE. This CDR3 comprises 16 residues. V dropped 0 bases and J dropped 2 bases, with 13 bases sitting between them. The CDR3: CASSLGDSAHTDTQYF. In DNA, the CDR3 is TGTGCCAGCAGCTTGGGGGATAGCGCCCACACAGATACGCAGTATTTT. Variable domain in full (rest from reference TRBV5-8 and TRBJ2-3): EAGVTQSPTHLIKTRGQQATLRCSPISGHTSVYWYQQALGLGLQFLLWYDEGEERNRGNFPPRFSGRQFPNYSSELNVNALELEDSALYLCASSLGDSAHTDTQYFGPGTRLTVL.

This chain uses TRBV29-1 with TRBJ2-5; either TRBD1 or TRBD2 may fit D (5 bases each). The J call may be faulty, since TRBJ2-7 better matches the DNA end. The CDR3 loop spans 12 amino acids. Germline V lookup: CDR1 SQVTM, CDR2 ANQGSEA. The CDR3: CSGDPKPYEQYF. CDR3 sequence (DNA): TGCAGCGGGGACCCTAAACCCTACGAGCAGTACTTC.

The chain recombines TRBV20-1 with TRBJ1-2; D is uncertain. From germline, CDR1 is DFQATT and CDR2 SNEGSKA (reference sequence). The CDR3 contains 11 residues. Trimming stripped 7 bases from V and 8 bases from J, with 14 bases between. The CDR3 here is CSGLDMHGYTF. CDR3 DNA sequence: TGCAGTGGCTTAGACATGCACGGCTACACCTTC.

About this clone itself: This same CDR3 is encoded by further DNA sequences in the sample. J is TRBJ2-7 and V is TRBV19; 11 bases align to TRBD1. The CDR3 consists of 14 residues. The germline gives CDR1 LNHDA, CDR2 SQIVND (reference sequence). V was clipped by 4 bases and J by 7 bases; unmatched bases: 6. The CDR3 DNA reads as TGTGCCAGTAGTAGCGGACAGGGGGCATATGAGCAGTACTTC. It specifies CASSSGQGAYEQYF.

This clone has only one observation. The rearrangement joins TRBV10-3 to TRBJ2-3, with 7 bases matching TRBD2. CDR1 and CDR2 (germline): ENHRY, SYGVKD. Losses at the gene ends were 1 base for V and 1 base for J; bases not matched to a gene: 5. This CDR3 spans 16 amino acids. DNA of the CDR3: TGTGCCATCAGTGAGTGGGGAGGGGAAGGCACAGATACGCAGTATTTT. Its translation is CAISEWGGEGTDTQYF.

The chain links TRBV29-1 to TRBJ2-7; D is uncertain. Deletions cut 4 bases from V and 0 bases from J, with 13 bases between. Germline assignment: CDR1 SQVTM and CDR2 ANQGSEA. The CDR3 sequence is 14 residues long. This chain's CDR3 is CSVVDTDLSYEQYF. The CDR3 nucleotides are TGCAGCGTTGTGGATACAGACCTCTCCTACGAGCAGTACTTC.

This rearrangement joins TRBV5-6 to TRBJ2-1; D might be TRBD1 or TRBD2, each matching 5 bases. In germline, CDR1 is SGHDT, CDR2 YYEEEE. The V end lost 3 bases, the J end lost 6 bases, and 16 bases lay between the germline ends. The CDR3 contains 15 residues. The CDR3 nucleotides read TGTGCCAGCAGCTCCGGGACCCCCAGCCCCAATGAGCAGTTCTTC. This translates into CASSSGTPSPNEQFF.

The gene calls are TRBV29-1 and TRBJ2-3; TRBD2 matches 10 bases. This CDR3 contains 15 residues. Trimming cost V 5 bases and J 5 bases; bases outside gene matches: 10. Germline V CDR1 and CDR2: SQVTM, ANQGSEA. This CDR3 reads CSVFWTSGEEDTQYF. The CDR3 DNA reads TGCAGCGTTTTTTGGACTAGCGGAGAGGAAGATACGCAGTATTTT.

This clone has only one observation. V is TRBV10-1 and J is TRBJ2-7; D may be TRBD2 (5 bases). This CDR3 spans 16 amino acids. V was cut by 0 bases and J by 2 bases, with 14 bases left in between. Per germline, CDR1 WNHNN and CDR2 SYGVQD (reference sequence). Here the CDR3 DNA reads TGCGCCAGCAGTGAGTCTTCCGGAGGCCTGACCTACGAGCAGTACTTC. It specifies CASSESSGGLTYEQYF.

V is TRBV11-2 and J is TRBJ1-6; TRBD1 is a possible D gene (5 bases). This CDR3 contains 15 residues. The V and J ends lost 6 bases and 5 bases respectively, with 14 bases between them. Per germline, CDR1 SGHAT and CDR2 FQNNGV. The DNA for the CDR3 is TGTGCCAGCAGACTCCGGGACGCCAATAATTCACCCCTCCACTTT. It encodes CASRLRDANNSPLHF.

The chain employs TRBV19 and TRBJ1-5; D remains unclear. Germline values: CDR1 LNHDA, CDR2 SQIVND (reference sequence). Trimming pared 3 bases from V and 6 bases from J, leaving 6 bases between. The CDR3 runs to 12 residues. CDR3 loop: CASSIWGQPQHF. Here the CDR3 DNA reads TGTGCCAGTAGTATTTGGGGTCAGCCCCAGCATTTT.